This paragraph reports one T cell receptor (beta chain). Donors were healthy Caucasian individuals from Russia aged about 6 to 100. This entry comes from a study of blood T cells in healthy people across ages. This CDR3 has 17 residues. After removal of 5 bases from V and 4 bases from J, the junction contained 11 bases not matched to a gene. In germline, CDR1 is MNHEY, CDR2 SMNVEV (reference sequence). Then a second PCR, running roughly 7 to 11 cycles, was carried out with a sample-barcoded 5' primer and a J-beta primer mix. A single record per CDR3 protein comes from TCRdb applying MiXCR to the 5' RACE reads. The sample carries roughly 720,000 distinct CDR3 sequences, roughly 53% recorded once.

The rearrangement uses TRBV27 and TRBJ2-6; 7 nucleotides align to TRBD2. The sequencing input was blood. This receptor was taken from a man at least 80 years old in good health. CDR3 sequence (DNA): TGTGCCAGCAGTCTGCGGACGGGGAGGGTGGGGGCCAACGTCCTGACTTTC. As protein: CASSLRTGRVGANVLTF.